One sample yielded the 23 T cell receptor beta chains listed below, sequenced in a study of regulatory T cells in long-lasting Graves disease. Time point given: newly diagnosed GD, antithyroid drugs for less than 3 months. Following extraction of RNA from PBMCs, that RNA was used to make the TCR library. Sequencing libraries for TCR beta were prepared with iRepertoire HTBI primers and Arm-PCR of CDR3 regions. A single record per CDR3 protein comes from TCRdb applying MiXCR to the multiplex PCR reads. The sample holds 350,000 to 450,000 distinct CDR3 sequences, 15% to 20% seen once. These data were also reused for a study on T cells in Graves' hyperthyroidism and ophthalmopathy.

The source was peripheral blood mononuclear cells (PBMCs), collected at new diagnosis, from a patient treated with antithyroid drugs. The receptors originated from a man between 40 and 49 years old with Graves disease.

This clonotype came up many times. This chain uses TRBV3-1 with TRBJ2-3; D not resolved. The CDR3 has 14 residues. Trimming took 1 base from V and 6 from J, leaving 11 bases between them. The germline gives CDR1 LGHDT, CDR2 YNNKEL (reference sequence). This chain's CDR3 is CASSQAASTDTQYF. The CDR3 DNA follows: TGTGCCAGCAGCCAAGCGGCTTCTACGGATACGCAGTATTTT.

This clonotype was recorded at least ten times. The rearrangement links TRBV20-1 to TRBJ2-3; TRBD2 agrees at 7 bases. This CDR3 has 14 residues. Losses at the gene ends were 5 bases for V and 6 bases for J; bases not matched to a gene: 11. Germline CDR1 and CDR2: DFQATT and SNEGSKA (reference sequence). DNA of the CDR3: TGCAGTGCTCTCGTAGGCGGGGGAGGGGATACGCAGTATTTT. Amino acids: CSALVGGGGDTQYF.

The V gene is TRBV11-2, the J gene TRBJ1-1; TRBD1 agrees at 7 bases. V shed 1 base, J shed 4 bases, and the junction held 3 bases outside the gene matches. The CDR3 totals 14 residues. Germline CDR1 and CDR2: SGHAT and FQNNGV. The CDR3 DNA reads TGTGCCAGCAGCTTAGCACAGGGGTCCACTGAAGCTTTCTTT. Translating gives CASSLAQGSTEAFF.

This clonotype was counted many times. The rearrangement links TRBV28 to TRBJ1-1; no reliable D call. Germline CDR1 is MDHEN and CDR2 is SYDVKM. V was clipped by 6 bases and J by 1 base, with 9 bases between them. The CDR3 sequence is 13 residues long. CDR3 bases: TGTGCCAGCAGAGGATTGCGGAACACTGAAGCTTTCTTT. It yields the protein CASRGLRNTEAFF.

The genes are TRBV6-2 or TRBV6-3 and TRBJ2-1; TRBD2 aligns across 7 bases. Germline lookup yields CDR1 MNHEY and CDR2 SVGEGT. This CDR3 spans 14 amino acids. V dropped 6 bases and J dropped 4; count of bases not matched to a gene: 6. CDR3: CASRERGVYNEQFF. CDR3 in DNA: TGTGCCAGCAGGGAGCGGGGAGTTTACAATGAGCAGTTCTTC.

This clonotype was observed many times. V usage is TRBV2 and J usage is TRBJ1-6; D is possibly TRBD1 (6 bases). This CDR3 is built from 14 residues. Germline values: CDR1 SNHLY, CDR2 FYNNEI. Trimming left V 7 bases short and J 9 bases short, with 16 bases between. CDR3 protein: CASNSGAETSPLHF. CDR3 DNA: TGTGCCAGCAACTCGGGGGCGGAGACTTCACCCCTCCACTTT.

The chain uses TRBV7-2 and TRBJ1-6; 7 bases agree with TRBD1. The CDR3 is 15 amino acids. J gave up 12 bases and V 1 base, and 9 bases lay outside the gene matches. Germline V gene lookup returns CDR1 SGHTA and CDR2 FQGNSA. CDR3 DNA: TGTGCCAGCAGCTTAGAACAGGGGCGGAGAGGACCCCTCCACTTT. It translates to CASSLEQGRRGPLHF.

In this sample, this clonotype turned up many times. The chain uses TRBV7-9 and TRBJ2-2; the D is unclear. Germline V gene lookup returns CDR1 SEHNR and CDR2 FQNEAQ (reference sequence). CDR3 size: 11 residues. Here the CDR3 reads CASEVSGELFF. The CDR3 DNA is TGTGCTTCCGAGGTCTCCGGGGAGCTGTTTTTT.

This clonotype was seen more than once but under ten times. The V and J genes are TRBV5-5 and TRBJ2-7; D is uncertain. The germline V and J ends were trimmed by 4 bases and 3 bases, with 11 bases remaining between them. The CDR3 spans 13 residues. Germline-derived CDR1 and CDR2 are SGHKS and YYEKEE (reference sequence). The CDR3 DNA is TGTGCCAGCAGCCCGCGACGGATCTACGAGCAGTACTTC. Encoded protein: CASSPRRIYEQYF. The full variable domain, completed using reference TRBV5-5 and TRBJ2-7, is DAGVTQSPTHLIKTRGQQVTLRCSPISGHKSVSWYQQVLGQGPQFIFQYYEKEERGRGNFPDRFSARQFPNYSSELNVNALLLGDSALYLCASSPRRIYEQYFGPGTRLTVT.

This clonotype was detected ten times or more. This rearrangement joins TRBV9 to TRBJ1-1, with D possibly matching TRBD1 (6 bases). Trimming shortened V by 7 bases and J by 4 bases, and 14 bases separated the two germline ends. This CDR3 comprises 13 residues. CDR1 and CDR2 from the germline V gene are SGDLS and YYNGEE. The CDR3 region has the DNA TGTGCCAGCTCACCAGAGGGGGGCACTGAAGCTTTCTTT. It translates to CASSPEGGTEAFF.

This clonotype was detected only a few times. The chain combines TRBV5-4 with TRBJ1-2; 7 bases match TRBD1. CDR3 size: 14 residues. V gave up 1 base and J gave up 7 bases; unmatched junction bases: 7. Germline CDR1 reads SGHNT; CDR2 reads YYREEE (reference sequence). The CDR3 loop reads CASSLMEGAFGYTF. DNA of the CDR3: TGTGCCAGCAGCTTGATGGAGGGGGCGTTTGGCTACACCTTC.

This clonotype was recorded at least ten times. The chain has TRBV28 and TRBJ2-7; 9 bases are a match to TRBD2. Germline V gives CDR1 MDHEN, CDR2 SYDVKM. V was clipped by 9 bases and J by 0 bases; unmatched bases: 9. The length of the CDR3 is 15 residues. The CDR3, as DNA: TGTGCCAGTATGGTAGCGGGGGCGAACTCCTACGAGCAGTACTTC. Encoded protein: CASMVAGANSYEQYF.

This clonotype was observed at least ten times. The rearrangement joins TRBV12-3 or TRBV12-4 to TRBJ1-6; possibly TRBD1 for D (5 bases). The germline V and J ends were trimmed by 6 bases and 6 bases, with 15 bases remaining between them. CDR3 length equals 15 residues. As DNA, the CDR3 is TGTGCCAGCAGCCGCACAGGAATGACTAATTCACCCCTCCACTTT. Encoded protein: CASSRTGMTNSPLHF.

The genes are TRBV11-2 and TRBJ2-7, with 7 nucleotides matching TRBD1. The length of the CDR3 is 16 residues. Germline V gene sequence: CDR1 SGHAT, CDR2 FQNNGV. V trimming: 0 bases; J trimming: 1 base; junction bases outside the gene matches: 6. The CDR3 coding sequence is TGTGCCAGCAGCTTAGATTACTTCAGGGGGTCCTACGAGCAGTACTTC. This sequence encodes CASSLDYFRGSYEQYF.

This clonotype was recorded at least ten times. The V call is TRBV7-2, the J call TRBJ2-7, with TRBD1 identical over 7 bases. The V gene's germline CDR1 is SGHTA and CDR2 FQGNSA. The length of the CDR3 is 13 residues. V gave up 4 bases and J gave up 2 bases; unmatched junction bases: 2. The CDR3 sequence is CASSWGTAYEQYF. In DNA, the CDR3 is TGTGCCAGCAGCTGGGGGACAGCCTACGAGCAGTACTTC.

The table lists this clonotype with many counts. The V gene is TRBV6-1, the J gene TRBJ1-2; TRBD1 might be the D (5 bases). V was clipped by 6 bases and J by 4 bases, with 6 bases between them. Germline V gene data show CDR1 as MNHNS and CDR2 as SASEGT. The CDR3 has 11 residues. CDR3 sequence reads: CASRQGYGYTF. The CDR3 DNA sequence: TGTGCCAGCAGGCAGGGCTATGGCTACACCTTC.

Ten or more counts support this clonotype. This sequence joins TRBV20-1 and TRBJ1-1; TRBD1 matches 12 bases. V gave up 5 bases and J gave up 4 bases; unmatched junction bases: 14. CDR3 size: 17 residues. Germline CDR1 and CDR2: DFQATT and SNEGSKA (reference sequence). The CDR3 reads CSAPPGQGARLGTEAFF. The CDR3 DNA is TGCAGTGCTCCCCCGGGACAGGGGGCAAGATTAGGCACTGAAGCTTTCTTT.

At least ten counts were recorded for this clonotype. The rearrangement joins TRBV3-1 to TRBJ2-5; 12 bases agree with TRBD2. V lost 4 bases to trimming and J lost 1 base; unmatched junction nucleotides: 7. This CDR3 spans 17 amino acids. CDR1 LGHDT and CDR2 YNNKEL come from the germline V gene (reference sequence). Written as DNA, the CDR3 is TGTGCCAGCAGCCGCTGGACTAGCGGGGAGATCCAAGAGACCCAGTACTTC. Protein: CASSRWTSGEIQETQYF.

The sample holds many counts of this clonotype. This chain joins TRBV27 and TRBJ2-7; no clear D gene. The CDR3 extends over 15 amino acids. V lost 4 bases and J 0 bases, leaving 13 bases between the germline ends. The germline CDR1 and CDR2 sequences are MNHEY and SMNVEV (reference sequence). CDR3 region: CASSYFRSNSYEQYF. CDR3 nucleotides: TGTGCCAGCAGTTATTTTCGGAGCAACTCCTACGAGCAGTACTTC.

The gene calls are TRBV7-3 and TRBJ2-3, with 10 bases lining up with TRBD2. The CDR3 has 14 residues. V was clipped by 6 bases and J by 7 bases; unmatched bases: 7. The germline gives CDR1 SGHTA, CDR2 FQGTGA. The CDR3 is CASSPGLARNTQYF. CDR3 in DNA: TGTGCCAGCAGTCCGGGACTAGCGAGAAATACGCAGTATTTT.

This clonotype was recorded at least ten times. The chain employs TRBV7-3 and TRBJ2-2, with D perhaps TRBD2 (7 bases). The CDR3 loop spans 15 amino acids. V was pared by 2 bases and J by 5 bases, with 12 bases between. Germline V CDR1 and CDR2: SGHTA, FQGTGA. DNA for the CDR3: TGTGCCAGCAGCTTAGTCGGGGGGCGGACCGGGGAGCTGTTTTTT. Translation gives CASSLVGGRTGELFF.

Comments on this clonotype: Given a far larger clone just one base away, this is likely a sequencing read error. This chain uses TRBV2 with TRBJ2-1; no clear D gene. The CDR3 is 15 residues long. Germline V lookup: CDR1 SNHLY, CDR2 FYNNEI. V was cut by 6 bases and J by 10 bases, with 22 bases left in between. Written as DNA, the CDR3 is TGTGCCAGCAGAAACATGATACCCTACGCCTACGAGCAGTTCTTC. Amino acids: CASRNMIPYAYEQFF.

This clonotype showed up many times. As DNA, the CDR3 is TGCAGCGTCCCTGGACAGGTTTCCTACAATGAGCAGTTCTTC. Translation: CSVPGQVSYNEQFF. The chain uses TRBV29-1 and TRBJ2-1; 7 positions agree with TRBD1. This CDR3 spans 14 amino acids. Trimming removed 6 bases from V and 1 base from J; junction bases left unmatched: 6. Looked up from germline, CDR1 is SQVTM and CDR2 is ANQGSEA.